Listed here are 18 T cell receptor beta chains from one sample, sequenced in a study of T cell changes during pregnancy in multiple sclerosis. TCRdb's table, derived via immunoSEQ multiplex PCR, lists solely in-frame clones and lacks some. The sample includes about 47,000 clones, 80% to 95% of them seen just once. The material was peripheral blood, obtained after pregnancy. The receptors here all came from a female donor with multiple sclerosis, enrolled in a pregnancy study.

The chain carries TRBV6-5 and TRBJ1-2, with D possibly TRBD1 on 5 matching bases. Trimming took 4 bases from V and 4 from J, leaving 19 bases between them. The germline V gene encodes CDR1 MNHEY and CDR2 SVGAGI. The CDR3 runs to 16 residues. For the CDR3, the DNA is TGTGCCAGCAGTTTTTTAGGGCAGGGCAAGTTCTATGGCTACACCTTC. It encodes CASSFLGQGKFYGYTF.

This chain uses TRBV27 with TRBJ1-2, with D unclear. Per germline, CDR1 MNHEY and CDR2 SMNVEV (reference sequence). The CDR3 has 15 residues. Deletions cut 0 bases from V and 0 bases from J, with 8 bases between. CDR3 sequence reads: CASSLSGSSNYGYTF. In nucleotides, the CDR3 is TGTGCCAGCAGTTTATCGGGCAGTTCTAACTATGGCTACACCTTC.

The rearrangement links TRBV9 to TRBJ2-7; 10 nucleotides align to TRBD1. This CDR3 spans 14 amino acids. The germline V gene encodes CDR1 SGDLS and CDR2 YYNGEE. V was clipped by 3 bases and J by 7 bases; unmatched bases: 7. The CDR3 spells CASSADRGPGEQYF. The CDR3 nucleotides are TGTGCCAGCAGCGCAGACAGGGGGCCGGGTGAGCAGTACTTC.

With regard to this clone: Germline and junction disagree at one end, which may indicate a read error. V and J are TRBV7-7 and TRBJ2-3, with D unclear. Germline-derived CDR1 and CDR2 are SSHAT and FNYEAQ (reference sequence). This CDR3 comprises 13 residues. For the CDR3, the DNA is TGTGCTAGCAGCTTTCGGTCGGGAGATACGCAGTATTTT. As protein: CASSFRSGDTQYF.

This chain joins TRBV19 and TRBJ2-7; 9 nucleotides match TRBD1. The V gene end was trimmed by 8 bases and the J gene end by 6 bases; junction bases not matched to a gene: 14. Germline CDR1 and CDR2: LNHDA and SQIVND (reference sequence). CDR3 length: 15 amino acids. In DNA, the CDR3 is TGTGCCAGTCGATATGGGTCACAGGGGGCAAGCGAGCAGTACTTC. Translating it yields CASRYGSQGASEQYF.

The chain employs TRBV29-1 and TRBJ1-2; 9 bases fit TRBD1. This CDR3 spans 12 amino acids. CDR1 SQVTM and CDR2 ANQGSEA come from the germline V gene. Trimming cost V 5 bases and J 8 bases; bases outside gene matches: 6. CDR3: CSVTGGAGGYTF. The CDR3, as DNA: TGCAGCGTTACAGGGGGCGCCGGGGGCTACACCTTC.

The genes are TRBV7-8 and TRBJ1-4; 8 bases are shared with TRBD1. V was clipped by 0 bases and J by 5 bases; unmatched bases: 5. CDR3 length: 16 amino acids. Germline values: CDR1 SGHVS, CDR2 FQNEAQ. The CDR3 is CASSLARTGRNEKLFF. CDR3 bases: TGTGCCAGCAGCTTAGCCCGGACAGGGCGCAATGAAAAACTGTTTTTT.

This rearrangement joins TRBV6-5 to TRBJ1-5; TRBD1 aligns across 9 bases. In germline, CDR1 is MNHEY, CDR2 SVGAGI. The V and J ends lost 6 bases and 4 bases, in that order; junction bases with no gene match: 4. This CDR3 is 14 amino acids long. This CDR3 is CASRVTGGNQPQHF. The CDR3 coding sequence is TGTGCCAGCAGGGTGACAGGGGGAAATCAGCCCCAGCATTTT.

The chain is built from TRBV18 and TRBJ1-1; D not certain. Germline V gives CDR1 KGHSH, CDR2 LQKENI. With 3 bases removed from V and 0 bases from J, the gap between germline ends came to 11 bases. This CDR3 is 15 amino acids long. The CDR3 nucleotides are TGTGCCAGCTCACCTTCCAGGCAGGTGAACACTGAAGCTTTCTTT. This gives the protein CASSPSRQVNTEAFF.

The chain couples TRBV20-1 to TRBJ1-5; the D is unclear. The CDR3 extends over 11 amino acids. Trimming removed 1 base from V and 6 bases from J, with 4 bases in between. Germline V gene sequence: CDR1 DFQATT, CDR2 SNEGSKA (reference sequence). In DNA form, the CDR3 reads TGCAGTGCTAGAGTTCTTCAGCCCCAGCATTTT. This translates into CSARVLQPQHF.

The chain recombines TRBV30 with TRBJ1-5; D gene uncertain. V lost 1 base and J 1 base, leaving 5 bases between the germline ends. This CDR3 is built from 13 residues. Germline V lookup: CDR1 GTSNPN, CDR2 SVGIG (reference sequence). This CDR3 is CAWSESSNQPQHF. DNA of the CDR3: TGTGCCTGGAGTGAATCAAGCAATCAGCCCCAGCATTTT. Filled out from reference TRBV30 and TRBJ1-5, the complete variable domain reads SQTIHQWPATLVQPVGSPLSLECTVEGTSNPNLYWYRQAAGRGLQLLFYSVGIGQISSEVPQNLSASRPQDRQFILSSKKLLLSDSGFYLCAWSESSNQPQHFGDGTRLSIL.

This clone was counted once. CDR3 sequence reads: CASSPPPMVRKLFF. CDR3 DNA sequence: TGTGCCAGCAGCCCCCCACCGATGGTCAGAAAACTGTTTTTT. The rearrangement uses TRBV7-9 and TRBJ1-4; no clear D. The CDR3 sequence is 14 residues long. The V end lost 5 bases, the J end lost 10 bases, and 17 bases lay between the germline ends. Germline CDR1 and CDR2: SEHNR and FQNEAQ (reference sequence).

The rearrangement links TRBV7-2 to TRBJ1-1; D uncertain. Germline V lookup: CDR1 SGHTA, CDR2 FQGNSA. CDR3 length: 14 amino acids. V shed 2 bases and J shed 3 bases, with 10 bases lying between them. As DNA, the CDR3 is TGTGCCAGCAGCTTACTGGCGGTTGACACTGAAGCTTTCTTT. It yields the protein CASSLLAVDTEAFF.

V usage is TRBV19 and J usage is TRBJ2-7; D might be TRBD2 (7 bases). CDR1 is LNHDA and CDR2 is SQIVND in the germline V gene (reference sequence). V lost 0 bases, J lost 0 bases, and 9 bases lay in between. This CDR3 region has 15 residues. The CDR3 coding sequence is TGTGCCAGTAGTATAGACGGGGGGCTCTCCTACGAGCAGTACTTC. It translates to CASSIDGGLSYEQYF.

The rearrangement links TRBV11-2 to TRBJ1-3; D gene ambiguous. Per germline, CDR1 SGHAT and CDR2 FQNNGV. V was pared by 7 bases and J by 0 bases, with 16 bases between. This CDR3 has 16 amino acids. This CDR3 is CASTFPTGSSGNTIYF. The CDR3 nucleotides are TGTGCCAGCACCTTCCCCACCGGGAGCTCTGGAAACACCATATATTTT.

The J gene is TRBJ2-3, the V gene TRBV29-1; D is unclear. The CDR3 sequence is 10 residues long. Germline CDR1 and CDR2: SQVTM and ANQGSEA. Trimming cost V 4 bases and J 6 bases, with 5 bases left between them. The CDR3 reads CSVARDTQYF. The CDR3 coding sequence is TGCAGCGTTGCTAGGGATACGCAGTATTTT.

The rearrangement uses TRBV21-1 and TRBJ2-1; the table calls TRBD1, which could not be checked here. TRBV21-1 is tagged as a pseudogene. The CDR3 is 12 amino acids. DNA for the CDR3: TGTGCCAGCATCGGGCAGGGAAGTGAGCAGTTCTTC. This codes for CASIGQGSEQFF.

This clone occurred a few times. This chain uses TRBV30 with TRBJ1-1, with a possible D match to TRBD1 (5 bases). The CDR3 length is 11 residues. The V end was cut by 4 bases, the J end by 11 bases, with 14 bases between. Germline loops: CDR1 GTSNPN, CDR2 SVGIG (reference sequence). CDR3 DNA sequence: TGTGCCTGGAACCAGCAGGGCGCGGCTTTCTTT. It yields the protein CAWNQQGAAFF.